Listed below are T cell receptor beta chains from one sample, sequenced in a study of T cells in localized non-small cell lung cancer. Sequenced by immunoSEQ multiplex PCR; TCRdb stores in-frame clones only, minus some. The sample carries roughly 1,100 clones, around 22% recorded once. This specimen was normal lung tissue next to the tumor, taken before any cancer treatment. The receptors were gathered from a man aged 35 to 70 with stage I lung adenocarcinoma. CDR3s include the opening cysteine and the closing phenylalanine or tryptophan.

CDR3 protein: CASSDGLAGAIGVYNEQFF
V gene: TRBV11-3
J gene: TRBJ2-1

CDR3 protein: CASSLKQGSPGGQETQYF
V gene: TRBV11-3
J gene: TRBJ2-5

CDR3 protein: CASRGSADLPHYGYTF
V gene: TRBV6-8
J gene: TRBJ1-2

CDR3 protein: CASKGQYNEQFF
V gene: TRBV19
J gene: TRBJ2-1

CDR3 protein: CASSPETGVGYEQYF
V gene: TRBV18
J gene: TRBJ2-7

CDR3 protein: CASSYSRAYEQYF
V gene: TRBV6-8
J gene: TRBJ2-7

CDR3 protein: CAWSVGQGGYEQYF
V gene: TRBV30
J gene: TRBJ2-7

CDR3 protein: CASSQDPGYEQYF
V gene: TRBV1
J gene: TRBJ2-7

CDR3 protein: CASSPIAGSSYNEQFF
V gene: TRBV11-3
J gene: TRBJ2-1

CDR3 protein: CASSVAPEGLDEQFF
V gene: TRBV9
J gene: TRBJ2-1

CDR3 protein: CASSVGDHPYEQYF
V gene: TRBV9
J gene: TRBJ2-7

CDR3 protein: CASSQEETGVLSYNSPLHF
V gene: TRBV4-1
J gene: TRBJ1-6

CDR3 protein: CASSPEGFSYGYTF
V gene: TRBV18
J gene: TRBJ1-2

CDR3 protein: CASSQGRQGVTDTQYF
V gene: TRBV14
J gene: TRBJ2-3

CDR3 protein: CASSGGRGTGISYEQYF
V gene: TRBV10-2
J gene: TRBJ2-7

CDR3 protein: CATSRDRDSTEAFF
V gene: TRBV15
J gene: TRBJ1-1

CDR3 protein: CASGPEFGELFF
V gene: TRBV12-5
J gene: TRBJ2-2

CDR3 protein: CASRAGATNEQFF
V gene: TRBV6-8
J gene: TRBJ2-1

CDR3 protein: CASSPRTSSGGYTF
V gene: TRBV11-3
J gene: TRBJ1-2

CDR3 protein: CASSHPSGGPLNTEAFF
V gene: TRBV11-3
J gene: TRBJ1-1

CDR3 protein: CASSQGSGTGQLNEQFF
V gene: TRBV18
J gene: TRBJ2-1

CDR3 protein: CAWSGGAAGGYNEQFF
V gene: TRBV30
J gene: TRBJ2-1

CDR3 protein: CASSIFLGQETQYF
V gene: TRBV19
J gene: TRBJ2-5

CDR3 protein: CASSRGESEQYF
V gene: TRBV6-8
J gene: TRBJ2-7

CDR3 protein: CASSGKGRGMYTF
V gene: TRBV6-8
J gene: TRBJ1-2

CDR3 protein: CASKDSASYEQYF
V gene: TRBV6-8
J gene: TRBJ2-7

CDR3 protein: CASRAGTGSEKLFF
V gene: TRBV19
J gene: TRBJ1-4

CDR3 protein: CAWKEVGDEQFF
V gene: TRBV30
J gene: TRBJ2-1

CDR3 protein: CASSSHRDTQRAQHF
V gene: TRBV11-3
J gene: TRBJ1-5

CDR3 protein: CASSPGQGTEQFF
V gene: TRBV19
J gene: TRBJ2-1

CDR3 protein: CSVRVTAYEQYF
V gene: TRBV29-1
J gene: TRBJ2-7

CDR3 protein: CASSMVRHGGEQYF
V gene: TRBV19
J gene: TRBJ2-7

CDR3 protein: CASKPGQGPYEQYF
V gene: TRBV10-1
J gene: TRBJ2-7

CDR3 protein: CASSATSGGYEQYF
V gene: TRBV11-3
J gene: TRBJ2-7

CDR3 protein: CAWSVNYGYTF
V gene: TRBV30
J gene: TRBJ1-2

CDR3 protein: CASSIQGQGGTEAFF
V gene: TRBV19
J gene: TRBJ1-1

CDR3 protein: CASKSFFTDTQYF
V gene: TRBV9
J gene: TRBJ2-3

CDR3 protein: CASSERDRTHGYTF
V gene: TRBV9
J gene: TRBJ1-2

CDR3 protein: CSVLIKDNSYEQYF
V gene: TRBV29-1
J gene: TRBJ2-7

CDR3 protein: CASSGATGGTQYF
V gene: TRBV9
J gene: TRBJ2-3

CDR3 protein: CAWIRSGANVLTF
V gene: TRBV30
J gene: TRBJ2-6

CDR3 protein: CSVETGAGTYNEQFF
V gene: TRBV29-1
J gene: TRBJ2-1

CDR3 protein: CASSPLPGGNEKLFF
V gene: TRBV18
J gene: TRBJ1-4

CDR3 protein: CASSDTGAGANVLTF
V gene: TRBV11-3
J gene: TRBJ2-6

CDR3 protein: CASSHEPEETQYF
V gene: TRBV6-8
J gene: TRBJ2-5

CDR3 protein: CASSYRPVDEAFF
V gene: TRBV6-8
J gene: TRBJ1-1

CDR3 protein: CSVESREDYNEQFF
V gene: TRBV29-1
J gene: TRBJ2-1

CDR3 protein: CASSVQDDDGFEQYF
V gene: TRBV9
J gene: TRBJ2-7

CDR3 protein: CAWDSVSGNTIYF
V gene: TRBV30
J gene: TRBJ1-3